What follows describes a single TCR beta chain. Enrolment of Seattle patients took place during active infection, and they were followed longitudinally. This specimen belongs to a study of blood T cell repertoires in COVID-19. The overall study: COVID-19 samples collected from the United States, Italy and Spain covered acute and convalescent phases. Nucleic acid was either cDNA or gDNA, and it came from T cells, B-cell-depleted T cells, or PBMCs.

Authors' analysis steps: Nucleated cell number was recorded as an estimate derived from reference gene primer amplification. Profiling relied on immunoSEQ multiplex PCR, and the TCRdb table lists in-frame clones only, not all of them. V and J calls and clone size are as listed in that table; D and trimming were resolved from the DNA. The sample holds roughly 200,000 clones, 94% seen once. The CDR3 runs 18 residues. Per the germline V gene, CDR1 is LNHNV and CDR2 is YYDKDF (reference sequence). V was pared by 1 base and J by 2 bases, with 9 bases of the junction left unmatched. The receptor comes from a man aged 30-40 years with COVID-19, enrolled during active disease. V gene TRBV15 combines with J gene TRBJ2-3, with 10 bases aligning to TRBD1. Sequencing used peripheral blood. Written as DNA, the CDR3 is TGTGCCACCAGCAGAGCCCCTTGGGGACAGGGGTCCACAGATACGCAGTATTTT. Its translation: CATSRAPWGQGSTDTQYF.